This is a list of T cell receptor beta chains from one sample in a study of CD8 T cells in ankylosing spondylitis. MiXCR, applied by TCRdb to the 5' RACE reads, yields one record per CDR3 protein. The sample has 300,000 to 400,000 distinct CDR3 sequences, under 14% seen once. The sequenced sample was blood, either unsorted or a sorted T cell fraction (not recorded which). The receptors were gathered from a female donor with ankylosing spondylitis or in good health (not recorded which). Both conserved end residues are part of each CDR3. Fields, in order: D gene, clone size, V gene, J gene, CDR3 DNA, CDR3 protein. The D gene is left open where the match is weak. Only part of the rows carry a size: once, few, many, or a class if the clone is expanded.

>.|many|TRBV5-1|TRBJ2-7
TGCGCCAGCAGCTTGGATCCCTTTATCTACGAGCAGTACTTC
CASSLDPFIYEQYF
>.|many|TRBV5-1|TRBJ1-2
TGCGCCAGCAGCTTACTACCAGGGGACGGCCCGGGCTACACCTTC
CASSLLPGDGPGYTF
>.|many|TRBV29-1|TRBJ1-1
TGCAGCGCCGCAGAGGGTCCTAACACTGAAGCTTTCTTT
CSAAEGPNTEAFF
>.|.|TRBV2|TRBJ1-1
TGTGCCAGCACCCCAGGGATGAACACTGAAGCTTTCTTT
CASTPGMNTEAFF
>.|few|TRBV20-1|TRBJ2-3
TGCAGTGCCGGTCATCGCACAGATACGCAGTATTTT
CSAGHRTDTQYF
>.|.|TRBV4-3|TRBJ2-1
TGCGCCAGCAGCCAAGCCCGGGCTTACAATGAGCAGTTCTTC
CASSQARAYNEQFF
>.|many|TRBV18|TRBJ1-3
TGTGCCAGCTCACCACCCGACACTCTCTCTGGAAACACCATATATTTT
CASSPPDTLSGNTIYF
>TRBD2|many|TRBV12-3/TRBV12-4|TRBJ2-2
TGTGCCAGCAGACCCGGACTAGTTCCCACCGGGGAGCTGTTTTTT
CASRPGLVPTGELFF
>.|few|TRBV5-1|TRBJ1-5
TGCGCCAGCAGACAGGGCCCCAATCAGCCCCAGCATTTT
CASRQGPNQPQHF
>TRBD1|.|TRBV6-1|TRBJ2-1
TGTGCCAGCAATAAACTCGCGGGACAGGTCTACAATGAGCAGTTCTTC
CASNKLAGQVYNEQFF
>.|few|TRBV7-8|TRBJ2-3
TGTGCCAGCAGCGGCGGTGAGGGTATAACAAGGGATACGCAGTATTTT
CASSGGEGITRDTQYF
>.|few|TRBV9|TRBJ2-5
TGTGCCAGCAGCGTAGGGGATCACCAAGAGACCCAGTACTTC
CASSVGDHQETQYF
>.|many|TRBV28|TRBJ2-2
TGTGCCAGCAGCCACAATGGAGGAACCGGGGAGCTGTTTTTT
CASSHNGGTGELFF
>.|.|TRBV24-1|TRBJ1-5
TGTGCCACCAGTGACCCGAAGGTTGGGAATCAGCCCCAGCATTTT
CATSDPKVGNQPQHF
>TRBD1|few|TRBV6-2/TRBV6-3|TRBJ2-7
TGTGCCAGCAGTGACCCCGGGACAGGGGTCTACGAGCAGTACTTC
CASSDPGTGVYEQYF
>.|many|TRBV20-1|TRBJ2-3
TGCAGTGCTTACCCGACAGAGCAGAGGGCAGATACGCAGTATTTT
CSAYPTEQRADTQYF
>.|.|TRBV28|TRBJ2-7
TGTGCCATCGGGGGCGGGAAATACGAGCAGTACTTC
CAIGGGKYEQYF
>.|.|TRBV5-1|TRBJ2-7
TGCGCCAGCAGCCTTGGGGCAGTCCAAAACTACGAGCAGTACTTC
CASSLGAVQNYEQYF
>TRBD1|few|TRBV5-1|TRBJ2-7
TGCGCCAGCAGCTTACAGGGGGCTAGCTCCTACGAGCAGTACTTC
CASSLQGASSYEQYF
>.|.|TRBV29-1|TRBJ2-3
TGCAGCGTTGAAGCCCCGTTGGGTACGCAGTATTTT
CSVEAPLGTQYF
>TRBD2|few|TRBV7-2|TRBJ2-2
TGTGCCAGCAGCTTAGCGACTAGCCCTCCCGGGGAGCTGTTTTTT
CASSLATSPPGELFF
>.|many|TRBV20-1|TRBJ1-5
TGCAGTGCTAGAGACAATAAAGGGGTTTATCAGCCCCAGCATTTT
CSARDNKGVYQPQHF
>.|many|TRBV20-1|TRBJ2-3
TGCAGTGCTAGAGTGGGGGGAGCCACAGATACGCAGTATTTT
CSARVGGATDTQYF
>TRBD2|.|TRBV7-8|TRBJ2-4
TGTGCCAGCAGCCTAGGGCTAGCGGGATGGGACATTCAGTACTTC
CASSLGLAGWDIQYF
>.|many|TRBV27|TRBJ1-3
TGTGCCAGCAGTTTCAGGTCTGGAAACACCATATATTTT
CASSFRSGNTIYF
>.|many|TRBV20-1|TRBJ1-2
TGCAGTGCAACCCAAGTGATGGGAGGAGGTGGCTACACCTTC
CSATQVMGGGGYTF
>.|.|TRBV19|TRBJ2-1
TGTGCCAGTAGCACTAGTGACCTACGAAACAATGAGCAGTTCTTC
CASSTSDLRNNEQFF
>.|many|TRBV10-2|TRBJ1-2
TGCGCCAGCAGAAGGGGAGGACCATCAATCTATGGCTACACCTTC
CASRRGGPSIYGYTF
>.|.|TRBV5-1|TRBJ2-1
TGCGCCAGCAGCTCCATACAGGGCAATGAGCAGTTCTTC
CASSSIQGNEQFF
>.|many|TRBV3-1|TRBJ1-5
TGTGCCAGCAGCCACGGCCCTAATCAGCCCCAGCATTTT
CASSHGPNQPQHF
>TRBD2|.|TRBV12-3/TRBV12-4|TRBJ2-1
TGTGCCAGCAGTTTATTGGGTGGCGGGGGGAAAAATGAGCAGTTCTTC
CASSLLGGGGKNEQFF
>.|many|TRBV20-1|TRBJ2-5
TGCAGTGCTAGAGTCCCCTGGCAGACCCAGTACTTC
CSARVPWQTQYF
>.|once|TRBV10-2|TRBJ1-2
TGCGCCAGCAGTGAGTCAGCCCCGGAGGATGGCTACACCTTC
CASSESAPEDGYTF
>.|many|TRBV12-3/TRBV12-4|TRBJ2-3
TGTGCCAGCAGTCCCACGGGCACAGATACGCAGTATTTT
CASSPTGTDTQYF
>.|many|TRBV20-1|TRBJ2-3
TGCAGTGCTACTTCCGGTCGCGGCACAGATACGCAGTATTTT
CSATSGRGTDTQYF
>.|.|TRBV7-2|TRBJ1-1
TGTGCCAGCAGTCCAGACGGAGGTTTGAACACTGAAGCTTTCTTT
CASSPDGGLNTEAFF
>.|many|TRBV28|TRBJ1-2
TGTGCCAGCAGTCCACCCCATGATGGGGGCTACACCTTC
CASSPPHDGGYTF
>.|few|TRBV27|TRBJ2-2
TGTGCCAGCATAGGATCCGGGCGGAACACCGGGGAGCTGTTTTTT
CASIGSGRNTGELFF
>.|many|TRBV20-1|TRBJ2-1
TGCAGTGCTGCCCTTCGGCAATCAAAGTTCTTC
CSAALRQSKFF
>TRBD2|few|TRBV6-1|TRBJ2-3
TGTGCCAGCAGCCCCCTTGGCGGGAGGCGAAGCACAGATACGCAGTATTTT
CASSPLGGRRSTDTQYF
>.|.|TRBV5-1|TRBJ2-2
TGCGCCAGCAGCTTGGACCTGGACAGATACACCGGGGAGCTGTTTTTT
CASSLDLDRYTGELFF
>TRBD1|many|TRBV12-3/TRBV12-4|TRBJ2-1
TGTGCCAGCAGTATAGGACAGGGAACTGAGCAGTTCTTC
CASSIGQGTEQFF
>.|.|TRBV7-2|TRBJ2-2
TGTGCCAGCAGCTTAGCGGGGTTGGAGACCGGGGAGCTGTTTTTT
CASSLAGLETGELFF